In its sample, the clone carrying this T cell receptor (beta chain) was seen once. The antigen remains undetermined. Using RNA transcripts as the source, TCR beta CDR3 regions were amplified. Initially, a first-round RT-PCR of the TCR CDR3 employed the HTBI primer set. TCRdb processed the multiplex PCR reads anew with MiXCR; each CDR3 protein has one entry. The sample has hundreds of thousands of distinct CDR3 sequences; roughly 14% are singletons. Those patients with uncontrolled infection, other autoimmune disease, pregnancy or lactation were excluded. Diagnoses were made from clinical symptoms, serum measures (thyroxine and TRAb), thyroid ultrasound and orbital computed tomography. Each 10 ml fresh peripheral blood draw supplied the PBMCs. The sample originates from a study of T cells in Graves' hyperthyroidism and ophthalmopathy. Notes on the study in general: A model of 13 V-J features distinguished ophthalmopathy from stable hyperthyroidism.

Germline CDR1 LGHNA, CDR2 YNFKEQ. The CDR3 length is 14 residues. Trimming shortened V by 5 bases and J by 0 bases, and 9 bases separated the two germline ends. This TCR was sampled from a woman aged 18-29 years with Graves' hyperthyroidism. This chain joins TRBV4-2 and TRBJ2-3; the D is unclear. The sample was blood. The CDR3 region is CASSAQASTDTQYF. For the CDR3, the DNA is TGTGCCAGCAGCGCTCAAGCAAGCACAGATACGCAGTATTTT.